Following are 18 T cell receptor beta chains from one sample sequenced in a study of cytomegalovirus exposure and HLA in healthy donors. 60 Vbeta and 13 Jbeta primers were used in PCR. TCRdb's table, derived via immunoSEQ multiplex PCR, lists solely in-frame clones and lacks some. Counted here are approximately 94,000 clones, approximately 76% occurring once; the ten biggest clones make up under 7%. The sequenced material came from PBMCs. These receptors were collected from a man aged 30 to 45 in good health and CMV-seropositive.

V and J are TRBV25-1 and TRBJ2-7, with D possibly matching TRBD1 (6 bases). Trimming cost V 4 bases and J 2 bases, with 12 bases left between them. The germline V gene encodes CDR1 MGHDK and CDR2 SYGVNS. The CDR3 has 14 residues. CDR3 sequence reads: CASSARGFPYEQYV. Written as DNA, the CDR3 is TGTGCCAGCAGTGCCAGGGGCTTCCCCTACGAGCAGTACGTC.

V is TRBV4-3 and J is TRBJ2-3, with 9 bases lining up with TRBD2. The CDR3 consists of 16 residues. J was trimmed by 2 bases and V by 4 bases; bases with no gene match: 7. In germline, CDR1 is LGHNA, CDR2 YSLEER. CDR3 nucleotides: TGCGCCAGCAGCCGGGCGGGAGGGCCCTCCACAGATACGCAGTATTTT. Its translation is CASSRAGGPSTDTQYF.

This chain uses TRBV7-3 with TRBJ2-3, with TRBD1 matching over 8 bases. The germline gives CDR1 SGHTA, CDR2 FQGTGA. The J segment lost 5 bases and the V segment lost 5 bases, leaving 6 bases of the junction unmatched. This CDR3 is built from 14 residues. DNA for the CDR3: TGTGCCAGCAGCATCGAAGGGACAGGAGATACGCAGTATTTT. Protein sequence: CASSIEGTGDTQYF.

This clone was found a few times. V is TRBV28 and J is TRBJ2-1, with 8 bases fitting TRBD2. V was pared by 7 bases and J by 3 bases, with 5 bases of the junction left unmatched. The CDR3 has 14 residues. In germline, CDR1 is MDHEN, CDR2 SYDVKM. The CDR3 protein is CASKLAEIYNEQFF. CDR3 coding DNA: TGTGCCAGCAAACTAGCGGAGATCTACAATGAGCAGTTCTTC. Variable domain in full (rest from reference TRBV28 and TRBJ2-1): DVKVTQSSRYLVKRTGEKVFLECVQDMDHENMFWYRQDPGLGLRLIYFSYDVKMKEKGDIPEGYSVSREKKERFSLILESASTNQTSMYLCASKLAEIYNEQFFGPGTRLTVL.

The sample holds a few counts of this clone. J is TRBJ1-1 and V is TRBV2, with D tentatively TRBD1 (5 bases). CDR3 size: 15 residues. Trimming pared 5 bases from V and 1 base from J, leaving 14 bases between. Germline-derived CDR1 and CDR2 are SNHLY and FYNNEI. The CDR3 region is CASSISGWGNTEAFF. As DNA, the CDR3 is TGTGCCAGCAGTATTTCAGGGTGGGGGAACACTGAAGCTTTCTTT.

V usage is TRBV5-1 and J usage is TRBJ2-2, with 11 nucleotides matching TRBD2. CDR3 size: 16 residues. CDR1 and CDR2 (germline): SGHRS, YFSETQ. The ends lost 0 bases at V and 4 bases at J; junction bases unmatched: 2. The CDR3 region has the DNA TGCGCCAGCAGCTTGGTCCTAGCGGGGGGCACCGGGGAGCTGTTTTTT. It is translated as CASSLVLAGGTGELFF.

This clone appeared a single time. The rearrangement uses TRBV7-9 and TRBJ2-5; possibly TRBD2 for D (6 bases). This CDR3 is 16 amino acids long. Trimming took off 3 bases at V and 1 base at J, with 15 bases between the two ends. The germline CDR1 and CDR2 sequences are SEHNR and FQNEAQ (reference sequence). Written as DNA, the CDR3 is TGTGCCAGCAGCTTCCCGACTAGGAATCCCCAAGAGACCCAGTACTTC. It yields the protein CASSFPTRNPQETQYF.

V and J are TRBV19 and TRBJ2-2; 11 positions match TRBD2. The CDR3 sequence is 15 residues long. Losses at the gene ends were 5 bases for V and 6 bases for J; bases not matched to a gene: 5. Germline values: CDR1 LNHDA, CDR2 SQIVND (reference sequence). The CDR3 here is CASSRIAGGPGELFF. The CDR3 nucleotides read TGTGCCAGTAGTCGAATAGCGGGAGGGCCCGGGGAGCTGTTTTTT.

The chain combines TRBV5-1 with TRBJ2-2; 10 positions agree with TRBD1. V lost 4 bases to trimming and J lost 4 bases; unmatched junction nucleotides: 7. CDR3 size: 16 residues. Per the germline V gene, CDR1 is SGHRS and CDR2 is YFSETQ. The CDR3 coding sequence is TGCGCCAGCAGCGTCGGTGGGACAGGGGTCACCGGGGAGCTGTTTTTT. This translates into CASSVGGTGVTGELFF. The whole variable domain, filled in from reference TRBV5-1 and TRBJ2-2, reads KAGVTQTPRYLIKTRGQQVTLSCSPISGHRSVSWYQQTPGQGLQFLFEYFSETQRNKGNFPGRFSGRQFSNSRSEMNVSTLELGDSALYLCASSVGGTGVTGELFFGEGSRLTVL.

The chain carries TRBV6-1 and TRBJ2-3, with unresolved D. Trimming shortened V by 2 bases and J by 10 bases, and 13 bases separated the two germline ends. Germline values: CDR1 MNHNS, CDR2 SASEGT. CDR3 length equals 13 residues. The CDR3 region is CASSELSVSPQYF. CDR3 DNA sequence: TGTGCCAGCAGTGAACTCTCGGTTTCGCCGCAGTATTTT.

The rearrangement links TRBV29-1 to TRBJ2-7; 10 positions match TRBD2. After removal of 7 bases from V and 5 bases from J, the junction contained 8 bases not matched to a gene. The germline V gene encodes CDR1 SQVTM and CDR2 ANQGSEA. The length of the CDR3 is 13 residues. CDR3 residues: CSGTAGGPHEQYF. The DNA of the CDR3 is TGCAGCGGGACAGCGGGAGGGCCCCACGAGCAGTACTTC.

The chain employs TRBV7-2 and TRBJ1-1; 8 bases are a match to TRBD1. After removal of 5 bases from V and 4 bases from J, the junction contained 9 bases not matched to a gene. Germline V lookup: CDR1 SGHTA, CDR2 FQGNSA. CDR3 length: 15 amino acids. The CDR3 nucleotides read TGTGCCAGCAGCCCGCGGACAGGGAGGGCCACTGAAGCTTTCTTT. Translation gives CASSPRTGRATEAFF.

V and J are TRBV6-5 and TRBJ2-7; TRBD1 matches at 7 bases. The CDR3 has 16 amino acids. The germline CDR1 and CDR2 sequences are MNHEY and SVGAGI. With V trimmed by 0 bases and J by 6 bases, 11 bases remained unmatched. The CDR3 DNA sequence: TGTGCCAGCAGTTACTCCAGGACAGGTCCCGTGCGCGAGCAGTACTTC. Its translation: CASSYSRTGPVREQYF.

The rearrangement uses TRBV9 and TRBJ2-3, with 8 positions matching TRBD2. The CDR3 runs 16 residues. V trimming: 0 bases; J trimming: 1 base; junction bases outside the gene matches: 4. Germline CDR1 is SGDLS and CDR2 is YYNGEE. The CDR3 spells CASSVDPGGGTDTQYF. As DNA, the CDR3 is TGTGCCAGCAGCGTAGATCCCGGGGGGGGCACAGATACGCAGTATTTT.

The CDR3 bases are TGTGCCAGCAGCCAGGGTGTATTAGACACCATATATTTT. Translation gives CASSQGVLDTIYF. This chain connects TRBV28 to TRBJ1-3; tentatively, D is TRBD1 (5 bases). CDR1 is MDHEN and CDR2 is SYDVKM in the germline V gene. This CDR3 is 13 amino acids long. V gave up 6 bases and J gave up 8 bases, with 14 bases separating them.

This chain joins TRBV7-9 and TRBJ1-2, with D perhaps matching TRBD1 (5 bases). Germline values: CDR1 SEHNR, CDR2 FQNEAQ (reference sequence). Between the trimmed V and J ends, which lost 4 bases and 6 bases, there was a span of 18 bases. This CDR3 spans 15 amino acids. CDR3 region: CASSWSSMRGHGYTF. The CDR3 DNA reads as TGTGCCAGCAGCTGGTCGTCAATGCGGGGACATGGCTACACCTTC.

In regard to this clone: A junction end diverges from the germline sequence, so it may reflect a read error. The J gene is TRBJ2-1, the V gene TRBV7-2; TRBD2 matches 10 bases. The CDR3 has 14 amino acids. Germline-derived CDR1 and CDR2 are SGHTA and FQGNSA. The CDR3 DNA reads as TGTGCCAGCAGCCTAGCGGGAGTGGGTGGTGAGCAGTTCTTC. This translates into CASSLAGVGGEQFF. The whole variable domain, filled in from reference TRBV7-2 and TRBJ2-1, reads GAGVSQSPSNKVTEKGKDVELRCDPISGHTALYWYRQSLGQGLEFLIYFQGNSAPDKSGLPSDRFSAERTGGSVSTLTIQRTQQEDSAVYLCASSLAGVGGEQFFGPGTRLTVL.

The rearrangement links TRBV30 to TRBJ1-2, with 7 bases identical to TRBD1. Germline V gene data show CDR1 as GTSNPN and CDR2 as SVGIG (reference sequence). CDR3 size: 14 residues. J gave up 4 bases and V 1 base, and 6 bases lay outside the gene matches. The CDR3 region is CAWSDQGVAYGYTF. The CDR3 DNA is TGTGCCTGGAGTGATCAGGGGGTAGCCTATGGCTACACCTTC.